This T cell receptor beta chain stems from a study of blood T cells in healthy people across ages. Study conclusions and caveats: The unsorted PBMCs prevented any conclusive comparison of naive versus antigen-experienced cells.

The CDR3 spans 16 residues. Trimming cost V 3 bases and J 0 bases; bases outside gene matches: 8. Per the germline V gene, CDR1 is SGHRS and CDR2 is YFSETQ. Primed by a sample-barcoded 5' primer and a J-beta primer mix, a second PCR proceeded for about 6 to 11 cycles. Each CDR3 protein is one row after TCRdb ran MiXCR on the 5' RACE reads. The sample includes 800,000 to 950,000 distinct CDR3 sequences, about 44% seen only once; the top ten take under 15%. Concerning this clonotype: Its specificity is not known.

V is TRBV5-1 and J is TRBJ2-5, with 7 bases aligning to TRBD2. The sequencing input was blood. This TCR came from a man aged 25 to 40 in good health. Here the CDR3 DNA reads TGCGCCAGCAGCTCCGGGACTATCGGGAACCAAGAGACCCAGTACTTC. It encodes CASSSGTIGNQETQYF. Full variable domain (rest looked up from reference TRBV5-1 and TRBJ2-5): KAGVTQTPRYLIKTRGQQVTLSCSPISGHRSVSWYQQTPGQGLQFLFEYFSETQRNKGNFPGRFSGRQFSNSRSEMNVSTLELGDSALYLCASSSGTIGNQETQYFGPGTRLLVL.